This note documents a single T cell receptor beta chain sequence. Its specificity is not known. This sample stems from a study of cytomegalovirus exposure and HLA in healthy donors. The wider study: Falling in the Caucasian-associated ancestry cluster were about four fifths of under 500 genotyped donors. Findings and limits, study-wide: A few CMV-associated chains were confirmed in vitro to be specific for CMV antigens. Association with HLA alleles at 0.05 false discovery rate was found for 15,000 or so TCR beta sequences in a later analysis.

V was trimmed by 6 bases and J by 7 bases, leaving 16 bases between them. The CDR3 runs to 14 residues. Germline V gene data show CDR1 as SGHAT and CDR2 as FQNNGV. PCR primers comprised 60 Vbeta and 13 Jbeta primers. TCRdb's table, derived via immunoSEQ multiplex PCR, lists solely in-frame clones and lacks some. There are roughly 100,000 clones in the sample; more than 60% occur only once, and approximately 2% lies in the top ten. This TCR was recovered from a man in his thirties or forties in good health and CMV-seronegative. This chain links TRBV11-2 with TRBJ1-5; tentative D call: TRBD1 (5 bases). Sequenced: PBMCs. As DNA, the CDR3 is TGTGCCAGCAGTTTCCAGGGCCTTAGGCAGCCCCAGCATTTT. Translation: CASSFQGLRQPQHF.